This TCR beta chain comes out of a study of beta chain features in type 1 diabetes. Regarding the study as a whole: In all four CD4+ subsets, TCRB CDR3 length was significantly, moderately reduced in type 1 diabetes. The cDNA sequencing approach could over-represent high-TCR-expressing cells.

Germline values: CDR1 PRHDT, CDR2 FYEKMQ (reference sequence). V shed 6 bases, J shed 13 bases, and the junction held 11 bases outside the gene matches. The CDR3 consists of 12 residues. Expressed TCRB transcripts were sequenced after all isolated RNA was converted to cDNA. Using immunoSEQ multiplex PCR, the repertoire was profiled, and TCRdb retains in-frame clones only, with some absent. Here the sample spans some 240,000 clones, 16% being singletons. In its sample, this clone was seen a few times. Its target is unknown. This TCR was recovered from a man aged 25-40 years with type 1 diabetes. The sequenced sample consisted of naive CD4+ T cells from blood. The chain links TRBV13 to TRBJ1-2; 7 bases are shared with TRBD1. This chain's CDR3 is CASRRQGPPSTF. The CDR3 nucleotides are TGTGCCAGCAGGAGACAGGGCCCGCCCTCCACCTTC.